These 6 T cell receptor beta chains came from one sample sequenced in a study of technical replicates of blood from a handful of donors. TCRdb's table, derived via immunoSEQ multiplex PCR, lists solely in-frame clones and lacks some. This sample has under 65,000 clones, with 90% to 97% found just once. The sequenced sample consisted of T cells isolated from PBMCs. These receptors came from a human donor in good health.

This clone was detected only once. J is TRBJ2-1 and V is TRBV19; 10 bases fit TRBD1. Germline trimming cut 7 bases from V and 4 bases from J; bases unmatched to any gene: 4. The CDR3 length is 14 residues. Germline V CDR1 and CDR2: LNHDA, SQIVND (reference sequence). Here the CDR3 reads CASKTGGWYNEQFF. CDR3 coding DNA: TGTGCCAGTAAGACAGGGGGCTGGTACAATGAGCAGTTCTTC. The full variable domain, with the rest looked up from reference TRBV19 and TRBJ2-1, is DGGITQSPKYLFRKEGQNVTLSCEQNLNHDAMYWYRQDPGQGLRLIYYSQIVNDFQKGDIAEGYSVSREKKESFPLTVTSAQKNPTAFYLCASKTGGWYNEQFFGPGTRLTVL.

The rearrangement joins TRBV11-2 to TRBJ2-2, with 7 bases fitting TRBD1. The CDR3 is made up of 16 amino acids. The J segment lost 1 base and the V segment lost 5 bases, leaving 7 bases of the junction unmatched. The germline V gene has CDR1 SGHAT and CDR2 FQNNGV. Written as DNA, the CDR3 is TGTGCCAGCAGCCCCGGGACAGTAAAGAACACCGGGGAGCTGTTTTTT. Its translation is CASSPGTVKNTGELFF.

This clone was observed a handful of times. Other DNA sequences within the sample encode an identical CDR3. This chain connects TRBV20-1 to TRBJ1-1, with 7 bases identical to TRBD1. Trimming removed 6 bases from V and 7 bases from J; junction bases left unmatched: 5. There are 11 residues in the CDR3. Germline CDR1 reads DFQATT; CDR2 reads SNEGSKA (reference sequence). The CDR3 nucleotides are TGCAGTGCCAGGACAGGAGTTGAAGCTTTCTTT. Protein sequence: CSARTGVEAFF.

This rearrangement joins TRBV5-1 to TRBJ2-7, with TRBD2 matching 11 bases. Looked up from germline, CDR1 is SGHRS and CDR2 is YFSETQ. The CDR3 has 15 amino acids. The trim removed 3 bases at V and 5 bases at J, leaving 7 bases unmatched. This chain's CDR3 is CASSSLAGAPDEQYF. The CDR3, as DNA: TGCGCCAGCAGCTCACTAGCGGGAGCCCCCGACGAGCAGTACTTC.

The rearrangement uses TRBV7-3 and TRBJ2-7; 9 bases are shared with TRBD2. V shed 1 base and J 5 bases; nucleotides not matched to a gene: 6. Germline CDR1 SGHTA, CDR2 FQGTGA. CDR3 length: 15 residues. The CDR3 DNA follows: TGTGCCAGCAGCTTAAAGGGGACTAGCCTGCACGAGCAGTACTTC. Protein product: CASSLKGTSLHEQYF.

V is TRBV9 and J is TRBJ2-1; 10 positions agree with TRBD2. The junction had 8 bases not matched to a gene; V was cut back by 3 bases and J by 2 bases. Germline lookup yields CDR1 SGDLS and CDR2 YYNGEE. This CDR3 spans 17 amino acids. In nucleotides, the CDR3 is TGTGCCAGCAGCGGCCACGTCGGACTAGCGGCCTACAATGAGCAGTTCTTC. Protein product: CASSGHVGLAAYNEQFF.